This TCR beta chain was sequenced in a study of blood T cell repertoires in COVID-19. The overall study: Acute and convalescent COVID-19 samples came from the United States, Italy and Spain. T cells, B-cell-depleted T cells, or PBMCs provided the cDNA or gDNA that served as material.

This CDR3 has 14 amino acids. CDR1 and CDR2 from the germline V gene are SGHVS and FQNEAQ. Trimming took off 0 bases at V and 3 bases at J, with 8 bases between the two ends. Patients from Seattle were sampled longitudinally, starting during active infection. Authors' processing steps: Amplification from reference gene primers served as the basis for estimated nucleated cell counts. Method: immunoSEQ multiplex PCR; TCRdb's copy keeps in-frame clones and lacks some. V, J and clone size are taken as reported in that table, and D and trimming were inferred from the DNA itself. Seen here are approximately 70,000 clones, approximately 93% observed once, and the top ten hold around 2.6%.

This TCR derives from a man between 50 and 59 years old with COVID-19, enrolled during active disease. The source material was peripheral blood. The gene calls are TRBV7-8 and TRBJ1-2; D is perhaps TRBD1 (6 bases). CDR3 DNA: TGTGCCAGCAGCTTAGCTCACAGGGACTATGGCTACACCTTC. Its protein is CASSLAHRDYGYTF.